This section outlines one T cell receptor beta chain sequence together with its context. Its antigen remains undetermined. One base away there is no much larger clone; base qualities are not given. Stable Graves' hyperthyroidism was defined as the absence of progression to ophthalmopathy over 18 months of follow-up. Hyperthyroidism patients were aged 18 to 65 years and newly diagnosed, with disease duration of less than 2 months. The study excluded patients with uncontrolled infections, other autoimmune diseases, pregnancy or lactation. Clinical symptoms, serum thyroxine and TRAb, thyroid ultrasound, and orbital computed tomography formed the basis for the diagnoses. Total RNA was extracted with Trizol reagent, and quality was checked on an Agilent 2100 Bioanalyzer. The sample originates from a study of T cells in Graves' hyperthyroidism and ophthalmopathy (dated by TCRdb to between 2019 and 2020). Regarding the study in general: To identify TCR V-J signatures that set the groups apart, the researchers used a discovery cohort of 100 patients, made up of 40 to 45 with Graves' ophthalmopathy and 57 with stable Graves' hyperthyroidism. Prospective prediction of ophthalmopathy was tested in an independent validation cohort consisting of some 18 hyperthyroidism patients and some 17 patients who later progressed to ophthalmopathy. The roughly 94 discovery patients were randomly split 7:3 into training and test sets. Following sampling, methimazole starting at 30 mg daily was given to hyperthyroidism patients, and high-dose intravenous methylprednisolone was given to ophthalmopathy patients. In over five Graves' hyperthyroidism patients, the study also compared T-cell repertoires from thyroid tissue with T-cell repertoires from blood. According to the paper, TCR Vbeta CDR3 sequencing was carried out on over 130 peripheral blood samples, which came from 40 to 45 ophthalmopathy, about 75 hyperthyroidism and roughly 17 progressor patients.

V is pared back by 9 bases and J by 0 bases, with 9 bases lying between the germline termini. CDR1 and CDR2 are drawn from the germline V gene (reference sequence): LNHDA, SQIVND. From cysteine to phenylalanine, the CDR3 is 13 amino acids long. The CDR3 DNA has 39 bases and is translated from base 1. The TCR beta CDR3 regions were amplified from RNA transcripts. The TCR CDR3 was subjected to a first round of RT-PCR using the HTBI primer set and the Qiagen OneStep RT-PCR kit. Libraries were constructed in a second round of multiplex PCR, after which size selection and purification were performed. Sequencing of the libraries was done on an Illumina HiSeq2000 using paired-end 100 bp reads. In the source study's methods: SOAPnuke was used to process the raw data, removing reads that contained adapters or uncalled bases, had a mean Phred below 15, or lacked an exact match to the constant primer or identifier. High-quality paired reads were merged using COPE v1.2.5, and each unique nucleotide sequence was defined as a clonotype. MiTCR v1.1 was used to align the clonotypes against IMGT TRBV, TRBD and TRBJ reference segments. Only V-J combinations with frequency above 0.0001, covering 99% to 99.2% of repertoires, were analysed. The TCS score was defined as F50 (clonal expansion) divided by E x V (chaos), with BLOSUM62-based TCRdist calculated between CDR3 peptides within each V-J. Welch's t-statistics and random forest reduced roughly 500 V-J features to 10 to 15, which were used in a naive Bayes classifier (R e1071). Starting from the raw public reads, TCRdb applied fastp trimming at Q25, assembled clones with MiXCR and retained in-frame beta chains. Each CDR3 protein gets just one entry, which takes the most common genes and DNA from the rows behind it. TCRdb's processing, not the study's, gives the V and J calls here. For this sample there are about 560,000 distinct CDR3 sequences; just over 45% appear just once. The leading ten clones occupy roughly 8.2% of the sample.

The paper's findings and limits, for the study overall: No statistical method was used to fix the sample size in advance, and group allocation was not hidden from the investigators. Blood samples also contained most of the expanded thyroid clonotypes (frequency above 0.001), which suggests that blood repertoires may reflect thyroid immune responses. During validation, the model predicted progression to ophthalmopathy a median of roughly 7.1 months ahead of onset, with around 70% sensitivity and 72% to 85% specificity. Ophthalmopathy was separated from stable hyperthyroidism by a 13 V-J signature model, with 85% to 90% sensitivity and approximately 81% specificity obtained in cross-validation and 80%/75% obtained in testing.

This TCR came from a woman aged 18 to 35 with Graves' hyperthyroidism. Donor details come from another sample of the same person, matched by shared clones. Material for sequencing was peripheral blood or thyroid tissue (not recorded which). In this chain, TRBV19 is recombined with TRBJ1-5; TRBD1 might be the D gene, on 5 matching bases. The DNA sequence follows: TGTGCCAGCAGGGATCATAGCAATCAGCCCCAGCATTTT. This yields the protein CASRDHSNQPQHF.